This paragraph covers one TCR beta chain sequence. Which antigen it targets is not known. No per-base quality is available; no much larger clone lies one base away. This specimen belongs to a study of T cell repertoires and HLA-DP antigens (dated by TCRdb to the late 2010s). With respect to the entire study: The study used an in vitro model of CD4+ T cell alloreactivity against allogeneic HLA-DP presented by transduced HeLa cells. The three donors, two male and one female, ranged from the 18-to-29 to the 60-to-69 age band. An average DNA input of about 200 ng was used for sorted CD137+CD4+ samples, compared with roughly 1.2 ug for pre-culture CD4+ samples. Compared with self, one alloantigen differed at one amino acid in the peptide-binding groove and the other differed at some 11, modelling structurally similar versus dissimilar alloantigens. General study outcomes and caveats: Clones undetected before culture had an average cumulative frequency of roughly 35% against one allele versus around 50% against the other. Separate analysis of naive and memory CD4+ repertoires was not performed. The study was limited by having just a few donors, by relying on a non-physiological HeLa antigen-presenting system, and by using total CD4+ cells as responders. Sorted CD137+ cells showed similar clonality against both alloantigens (approximately 0.4), much higher than the clonality of pre-culture samples (about 0.039).

Untouched CD4+ T cells were isolated from Ficoll-separated PBMC through negative selection with magnetic beads, and an average purity of roughly 98% was reached. Untouched CD4+ T cells were isolated with magnetic beads from Ficoll-separated PBMC, and a purity of approximately 98% was reached with negligible CD8+ contamination. Peripheral blood mononuclear cells came from the buffy coats of three healthy blood donors, who served as the study's donors. All three donors were CMV seronegative. Genomic DNA was extracted with the DNeasy Blood & Tissue Kit. Genomic DNA from sorted CD137+CD4+ cells and from pre-culture CD4+ baseline samples of each subject was subjected to TCRB sequencing. The immunoSEQ multiplex PCR, with forward primers for 54 TRBV segments and reverse primers for 13 TRBJ segments, was used to amplify TCRB CDR3 regions. Pre-culture CD4+ samples were sequenced at deep resolution, targeting hundreds of thousands of T cell genomes. Amplicons were sequenced on an Illumina HiSeq System, producing 87 bp reads covering the CDR3. The authors processed their data as follows. PCR and sequencing errors in the reads were corrected, and CDR3 regions were defined by aligning to IMGT reference sequences. Template and unique rearrangement counts were estimated using synthetic template pools. Clonality was computed by subtracting Pielou's evenness from 1. The Daley-Smith estimator was used to estimate richness. Repertoire overlap was measured with Morisita's index. Clones present in cultured samples but not detected in the pre-culture repertoire of the same donor were defined as low-abundance clones. In TCRdb, the immuneACCESS table is reduced to in-frame sequences with V and J assigned. These tables do not hold every clone; where another copy was compared, an unresolved V gene accounts for under half, and the others remain unexplained. That table gives V, J and clone size, and the DNA gave D and trimming. This sample holds about 89,000 clones; around nine tenths were observed only once. The biggest ten clones account for 1.7% of the sample.

The receptor was derived from a man aged 50-59 years in good health and CMV-seronegative. Sequencing was performed on CD4+ T cells from PBMCs.

The sequence in DNA is TGTGCCAGCAGCGTAGCGGGGGGGCCGCCTAACAATGAGCAGTTCTTC. This yields the protein CASSVAGGPPNNEQFF. This chain is built from TRBV9 and TRBJ2-1; TRBD2 lines up with 8 middle nucleotides. Trimming removed 0 bases from V and 5 bases from J; the gene matches leave 7 bases unexplained. Taken from cysteine to phenylalanine, the CDR3 has 16 residues. The only DNA kept is the CDR3, 48 bases in frame from the first base. Via the germline V gene, CDR1 is SGDLS and CDR2 YYNGEE. The CDR3 plus the reference TRBV9 and TRBJ2-1 genes for the other parts give the full variable domain: DSGVTQTPKHLITATGQRVTLRCSPRSGDLSVYWYQQSLDQGLQFLIQYYNGEERAKGNILERFSAQQFPDLHSELNLSSLELGDSALYFCASSVAGGPPNNEQFFGPGTRLTVL.